Sequencing of this TCR beta chain was carried out in a study of T cell responses to AZD1222 COVID-19 vaccine. Pooling was applied to second doses at about 4 or about 12 weeks. Study-wide points: Repertoires were obtained solely post-peak T cell response.

The germline V and J ends were trimmed by 0 bases and 4 bases, with 7 bases remaining between them. Germline loops: CDR1 SGHRS, CDR2 YFSETQ. The CDR3 covers 14 residues. Regarding this clone: Its target is unknown.

Only in-frame clones appear in the TCRdb table, and some are missing; sequencing was by immunoSEQ multiplex PCR. The sample has approximately 150,000 clones; around 90% are singletons. Sequencing used peripheral blood, obtained 28 days after the second AZD1222 dose. The source of this sequence is an adult who received the AZD1222 COVID-19 vaccine. V gene TRBV5-1 combines with J gene TRBJ2-2; D is perhaps TRBD2 (5 bases). The CDR3 DNA reads TGCGCCAGCAGCTTGGCGGACTCCACCGGGGAGCTGTTTTTT. Translating it yields CASSLADSTGELFF.